The 9 T cell receptor beta chains below come from one sample, sequenced in a study of post-analysis software for immune sequencing data. These TCRs' antigens remain unknown. Study outcomes and limitations: TRBV5-6, TRBV5-1 and TRBV20-1 belonged to a set of roughly 5 TRBV segments that were more frequent in patients than controls.

Each TCR beta cDNA library carried unique molecular identifiers. TCRdb reprocessed the PCR reads with MiXCR, giving one entry per CDR3 protein. This sample has hundreds of thousands of distinct CDR3 sequences, with roughly 38% found just once. The sample consisted of blood. The source of these receptors is a girl under 10 years old with multiple sclerosis.

J is TRBJ2-1 and V is TRBV2; 8 positions match TRBD1. After removal of 6 bases from V and 8 bases from J, the junction contained 9 bases not matched to a gene. The CDR3 has 14 residues. Per the germline V gene, CDR1 is SNHLY and CDR2 is FYNNEI. The CDR3 here is CASRDRQGSDEQFF. For the CDR3, the DNA is TGTGCCAGCAGGGACAGACAGGGGTCGGATGAGCAGTTCTTC.

V and J are TRBV5-1 and TRBJ2-1, with 8 bases matching TRBD2. J lost 6 bases, V lost 5 bases, and 7 bases had no gene match. CDR1 and CDR2 from the germline V gene are SGHRS and YFSETQ. This CDR3 spans 14 amino acids. As DNA, the CDR3 is TGCGCCAGCAGACGAGGGACTAGTCGCAATGAGCAGTTCTTC. This translates into CASRRGTSRNEQFF.

This clonotype was detected a few times. The rearrangement uses TRBV20-1 and TRBJ2-1, with 7 bases identical to TRBD1. This CDR3 is built from 12 residues. The junction had 4 bases not matched to a gene; V was cut back by 3 bases and J by 8 bases. From germline, CDR1 is DFQATT and CDR2 SNEGSKA (reference sequence). CDR3 DNA sequence: TGCAGTGCTAGGCGGACAGGATATGAGCAGTTCTTC. Protein: CSARRTGYEQFF.

In its sample, this clonotype was seen once. J is TRBJ2-1 and V is TRBV19, with 7 bases fitting TRBD2. Germline V gene data show CDR1 as LNHDA and CDR2 as SQIVND (reference sequence). The CDR3 has 15 residues. Germline trimming cut 5 bases from V and 4 bases from J; bases unmatched to any gene: 8. Here the CDR3 DNA reads TGTGCCAGTAGTCTCACGGGGGGAGGGTACAATGAGCAGTTCTTC. Residues: CASSLTGGGYNEQFF.

This clonotype has a handful of counts. The V call is TRBV6-2 or TRBV6-3, the J call TRBJ2-7, with D possibly being TRBD1 (5 bases). The CDR3 sequence is 13 residues long. Trimming removed 11 bases from V and 4 bases from J, with 18 bases in between. Looked up from germline, CDR1 is MNHEY and CDR2 is SVGEGT. The CDR3 nucleotides read TGTGCCTCAAGGGGAACAGCAATATACGAGCAGTACTTC. As protein: CASRGTAIYEQYF.

The chain is built from TRBV10-3 and TRBJ2-5; possibly TRBD2 for D (5 bases). This CDR3 is built from 13 residues. V shed 4 bases and J shed 5 bases, with 11 bases lying between them. In germline, CDR1 is ENHRY, CDR2 SYGVKD. The CDR3 protein is CAISATREETQYF. CDR3 nucleotides: TGTGCCATCAGTGCTACTAGGGAGGAGACCCAGTACTTC.

This chain joins TRBV7-3 and TRBJ2-1; D perhaps matches TRBD1 (5 bases). The germline V and J ends were trimmed by 3 bases and 2 bases, with 11 bases remaining between them. In germline, CDR1 is SGHTA, CDR2 FQGTGA. CDR3 size: 15 residues. CDR3 DNA: TGTGCCAGCAGCTTGATTTCAGGGACCTACAATGAGCAGTTCTTC. The encoded protein is CASSLISGTYNEQFF. Looking up the rest from reference TRBV7-3 and TRBJ2-1 gives the full variable domain: GAGVSQTPSNKVTEKGKYVELRCDPISGHTALYWYRQSLGQGPEFLIYFQGTGAADDSGLPNDRFFAVRPEGSVSTLKIQRTERGDSAVYLCASSLISGTYNEQFFGPGTRLTVL.

This clonotype was picked up a small number of times. The CDR3 is CASSGERGGFSEQYF. The CDR3 nucleotides read TGTGCCAGCAGCGGCGAGCGGGGGGGTTTCTCCGAGCAGTACTTC. The genes are TRBV7-2 and TRBJ2-7; 10 bases fit TRBD2. The germline V gene has CDR1 SGHTA and CDR2 FQGNSA. The CDR3 consists of 15 residues. Trimming cost V 5 bases and J 6 bases; bases outside gene matches: 10.

The chain employs TRBV9 and TRBJ2-5, with D perhaps assigned TRBD1 or TRBD2 (5 bases each). The CDR3 contains 14 residues. CDR1 is SGDLS and CDR2 is YYNGEE in the germline V gene. The V gene lost 3 bases and the J gene lost 1 base, with 10 bases spanning the gap. The CDR3 bases are TGTGCCAGCAGCGAAACCGGGACCCAAGAGACCCAGTACTTC. Translated: CASSETGTQETQYF.